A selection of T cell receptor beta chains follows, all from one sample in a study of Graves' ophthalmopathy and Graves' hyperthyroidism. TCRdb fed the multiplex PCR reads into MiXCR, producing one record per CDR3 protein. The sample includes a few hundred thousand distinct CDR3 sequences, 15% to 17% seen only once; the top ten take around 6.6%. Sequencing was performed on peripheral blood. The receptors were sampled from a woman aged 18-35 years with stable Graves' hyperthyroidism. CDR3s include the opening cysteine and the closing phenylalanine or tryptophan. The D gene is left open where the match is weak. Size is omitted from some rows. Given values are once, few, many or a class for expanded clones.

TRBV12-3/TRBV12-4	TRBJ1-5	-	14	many	TGTGCCAGCAGTTACCTGGATAGCAATCAGCCCCAGCATTTT	CASSYLDSNQPQHF
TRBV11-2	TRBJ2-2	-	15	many	TGTGCCAGCAGCGTCGGGAAGCTGTACACCGGGGAGCTGTTTTTT	CASSVGKLYTGELFF
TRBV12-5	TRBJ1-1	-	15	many	TGTGCTAGTGGTCGAATTGGGGGACTGAACACTGAAGCTTTCTTT	CASGRIGGLNTEAFF
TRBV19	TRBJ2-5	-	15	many	TGTGCCAGTAGTGGACAAGGACAAACACAAGAGACCCAGTACTTC	CASSGQGQTQETQYF
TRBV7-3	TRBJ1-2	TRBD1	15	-	TGTGCCAGCAGCCCAACACCGGACAGGGGGGACGGCTACACCTTC	CASSPTPDRGDGYTF
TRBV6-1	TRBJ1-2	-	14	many	TGTGCCAGCAGTGAAGGGCGGGTCGGCTATGGCTACACCTTC	CASSEGRVGYGYTF
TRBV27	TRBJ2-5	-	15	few	TGTGCCAGCAGCAGGACACCCCCGGCAGGAGAGACCAAGTACTTC	CASSRTPPAGETKYF
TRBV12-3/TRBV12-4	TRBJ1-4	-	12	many	TGTGCCACCGGGACGGATAATGAAAAACTGTTTTTT	CATGTDNEKLFF
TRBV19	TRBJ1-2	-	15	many	TGTGCCAGTAGTATAGGAAGAATATCCGTCTATGGCTACACCTTC	CASSIGRISVYGYTF
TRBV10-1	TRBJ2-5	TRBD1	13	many	TGCGCCAGCAGTGAAGGACAGGGGGAGACCCAGTACTTC	CASSEGQGETQYF
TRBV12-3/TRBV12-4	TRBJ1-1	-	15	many	TGTGCCAGCACTCCCTGGGGTTCAGGTAACACTGAAGCTTTCTTT	CASTPWGSGNTEAFF
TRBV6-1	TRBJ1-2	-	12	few	TGTGCCAGCGCACCACAGGGAGGAGGCTACACCTTC	CASAPQGGGYTF
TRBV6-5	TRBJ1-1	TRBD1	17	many	TGTGCCAGCAGTTATCACCCGGGACAGGGGTCTAACACTGAAGCTTTCTTT	CASSYHPGQGSNTEAFF
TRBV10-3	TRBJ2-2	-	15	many	TGTGCCATCAGTGAGTCGACCGGGGGTACCGGGGAGCTGTTTTTT	CAISESTGGTGELFF
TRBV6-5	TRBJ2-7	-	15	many	TGTGCCAGCAGTTACTACACAGGGTTCCCCTACGAGCAGTACTTC	CASSYYTGFPYEQYF
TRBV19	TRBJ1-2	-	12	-	TGTGCCAGTAGTTGGGGGAAACGTGGCTACACCTTC	CASSWGKRGYTF
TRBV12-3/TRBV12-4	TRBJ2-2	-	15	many	TGTGCCAGCAGTTTAGCGGGGCTCCCGGGCGGGGAGCTGTTTTTT	CASSLAGLPGGELFF
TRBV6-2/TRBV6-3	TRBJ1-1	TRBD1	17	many	TGTGCCAGCAGTTACCCGTATGGACAGGGAAGGAACACTGAAGCTTTCTTT	CASSYPYGQGRNTEAFF
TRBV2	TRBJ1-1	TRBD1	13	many	TGTGCCAGTACAGACAGGGGGAACACTGAAGCTTTCTTT	CASTDRGNTEAFF
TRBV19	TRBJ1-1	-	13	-	TGTGCCAGTAGTATCGAGAAAAGAGTCGCAACTTTCTTT	CASSIEKRVATFF
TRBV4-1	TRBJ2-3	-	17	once	TGCGCCAGCAGCCTCTTACAGCCTGAAGGGTATTCAGATACGCAGTATTTT	CASSLLQPEGYSDTQYF
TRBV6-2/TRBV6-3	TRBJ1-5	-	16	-	TGTGCCAGCAGCCGTCCGGGACGGAGGCACAATCAGCCCCAGCATTTT	CASSRPGRRHNQPQHF
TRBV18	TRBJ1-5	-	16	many	TGTGCCAGCTCGTCCTATACGGGACTCCCCAATCAGCCCCAGCATTTT	CASSSYTGLPNQPQHF
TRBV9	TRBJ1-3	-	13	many	TGTGCCAGCAGCGCTTCAGGGGGAAACACCATATATTTT	CASSASGGNTIYF
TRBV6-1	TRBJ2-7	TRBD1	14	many	TGTGCCAGCAGTAAGGGACAGGCGTACTACGAGCAGTACTTC	CASSKGQAYYEQYF
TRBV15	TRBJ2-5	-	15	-	TGTGCCACCAGCACCACACCTGGATCCCAAGAGACCCAGTACTTC	CATSTTPGSQETQYF
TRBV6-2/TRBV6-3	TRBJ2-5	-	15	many	TGTGCCAGCAGTTACGCGGGGGCGCGAGGGGAGACCCAGTACTTC	CASSYAGARGETQYF
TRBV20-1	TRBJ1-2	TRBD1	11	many	TGCAGTGCTAGAGCAGGGACAGTAAAGACCTTC	CSARAGTVKTF
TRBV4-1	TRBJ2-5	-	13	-	TGCGCCAGCAGCCAAGACAGCCGGGGGACCCAGTACTTC	CASSQDSRGTQYF
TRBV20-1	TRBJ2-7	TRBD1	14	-	TGCAGTGCTGGCCGGGACAGGGTAACCTACGAGCAGTACTTC	CSAGRDRVTYEQYF
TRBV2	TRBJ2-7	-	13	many	TGTGCCAGCAGACGGGGGATAACCTACGAGCAGTACTTC	CASRRGITYEQYF
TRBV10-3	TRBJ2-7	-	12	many	TGTGCCATCAGTGCCAGGGCAACCGAGCAGTACTTC	CAISARATEQYF
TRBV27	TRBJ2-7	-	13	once	TGTGCCAGCAGCTTGACAGTTTCCTACGGGCAGTACTTC	CASSLTVSYGQYF
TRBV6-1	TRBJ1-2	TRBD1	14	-	TGTGCCAGCAGGCGGGGACAGTCGGGCTATGGCTACACCTTC	CASRRGQSGYGYTF
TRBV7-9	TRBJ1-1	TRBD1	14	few	TGTGCCAGCAGCCACAGGGGAAAATACACTGAAGCTTTCTTT	CASSHRGKYTEAFF
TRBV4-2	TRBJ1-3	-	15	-	TGTGCCAGCAGCCAAGAAGAGGGAGAGGGAAACACCATATATTTT	CASSQEEGEGNTIYF
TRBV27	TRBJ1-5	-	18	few	TGTGCCAGCAGTTCCCCGGGGGGCAGGGCCCAAATCAATCAGCCCCAGCATTTT	CASSSPGGRAQINQPQHF
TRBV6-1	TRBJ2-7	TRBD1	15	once	TGTGCCAGCAGTGAGAGGGACAGGGGAAACTACGAGCAGTACTTC	CASSERDRGNYEQYF
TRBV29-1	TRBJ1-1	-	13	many	TGCAGCGTTGAAGATTATAGGGGAAGTGAAGCTTTCTTT	CSVEDYRGSEAFF
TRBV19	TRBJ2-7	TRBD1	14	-	TGTGCCAGTAGACCGGGACAGGGAGAATACGAGCAGTACTTC	CASRPGQGEYEQYF
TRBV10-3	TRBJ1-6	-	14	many	TGTGCCATCAGTGAGTCGACTGGGAATTCACCCCTCCACTTT	CAISESTGNSPLHF